This entry describes one T cell receptor beta chain. Its matching antigen is unknown. The data were taken from a study of CXCR3-negative and CXCR3-positive naive CD8 T cells. Study observations and caveats: Naive cells with CXCR3 showed TRB CDR3s that were more hydrophobic than those in CXCR3-negative naive cells.

In preparing the TRB cDNA libraries, 5' RACE with UMI labels was used. For each CDR3 protein, TCRdb gives one entry from its re-call of the 5' RACE reads, without DNA. The table lists 120,000 or so distinct CDR3 sequences. The CDR3 length is 14 residues. The germline V gene has CDR1 MNHNY and CDR2 SVGAGI (reference sequence). The clonotype comes from a human donor in good health. Some clones in this sample may be carry-over from other donors' samples. Sequenced sample: naive CXCR3+ CD8+ T cells from blood. Sample subset: CD45RO-CCR7+CD27+CD95- naive CD8+ T cells expressing CXCR3 (TNR3+). This chain connects TRBV6-6 to TRBJ2-7; the TCRdb D gene call, TRBD2, has no DNA to confirm it. CDR3 sequence: CASSLLAGADEQYF.